This TCR beta chain was documented in a study of CD8 T cells in ankylosing spondylitis. By frequency in the sample, this clonotype is medium-sized. Germline V gene lookup returns CDR1 MDHEN and CDR2 SYDVKM. V lost 6 bases and J 2 bases, leaving 17 bases between the germline ends. The CDR3 extends over 15 amino acids. Generation of TCR beta libraries employed quantitative 5'-RACE incorporating molecular barcodes. TCRdb re-called the 5' RACE reads with MiXCR, one entry per CDR3 protein. Of about 140,000 distinct CDR3 sequences listed, 7% to 10% are singletons. The specimen was synovial fluid, either unsorted or a sorted T cell fraction (not recorded which). The chain combines TRBV28 with TRBJ2-7, with a possible D match to TRBD1 (6 bases). This TCR came from a male donor with ankylosing spondylitis. This chain's CDR3 is CASRFGDKRTYEQYF. The CDR3, as DNA: TGTGCCAGCAGGTTTGGGGACAAAAGGACCTACGAGCAGTACTTC.